This T cell receptor beta chain was captured by sequencing in a study of blood T cell repertoires in COVID-19. Study details: PBMCs, B-cell-depleted T cells, or T cells provided the cDNA or gDNA that made up the material.

Data came from immunoSEQ multiplex PCR; TCRdb stores just in-frame clones and leaves some out. The data contain 200,000 to 300,000 clones, roughly nine tenths of them singletons. Germline lookup yields CDR1 SGHVS and CDR2 FQNEAQ. V was pared by 2 bases and J by 0 bases, with 17 bases between. The CDR3 is made up of 18 amino acids. Sequenced input: peripheral blood. This TCR derives from a man between 60 and 70 years old who had recovered from COVID-19. This chain joins TRBV7-8 and TRBJ1-3, with D possibly TRBD1 on 6 matching bases. This CDR3 reads CASSLSGQTLFSGNTIYF. CDR3 nucleotide sequence: TGTGCCAGCAGCTTAAGCGGACAGACTCTATTCTCTGGAAACACCATATATTTT.